These 26 T cell receptor beta chains originate from one sample sequenced in a study of cytomegalovirus exposure and HLA in healthy donors. Primers: 60 Vbeta forward and 13 Jbeta reverse. TCRdb's copy holds only in-frame clones and misses some; the assay was immunoSEQ multiplex PCR. Found here are about 150,000 clones, roughly 80% of them singletons; the top ten hold 2% to 2.5%. The specimen sequenced was PBMCs. These receptors all stem from a boy aged 2 to 10 in good health and CMV-seronegative.

The chain couples TRBV6-5 to TRBJ1-1, with D tentatively TRBD1 (6 bases). Germline lookup yields CDR1 MNHEY and CDR2 SVGAGI. The CDR3 covers 14 residues. Trimming stripped 6 bases from V and 5 bases from J, with 16 bases between. CDR3 nucleotide sequence: TGTGCCAGCAGCTACAGGGAGTTAGGGACTGAAGCTTTCTTT. Translated: CASSYRELGTEAFF.

Turning to this clone: The identical CDR3 is also encoded by other nucleotide sequences in the sample. The genes are TRBV11-3 and TRBJ2-2, with 11 bases aligning to TRBD2. The germline gives CDR1 SGHNT, CDR2 YENEEA. This CDR3 spans 17 amino acids. After removal of 7 bases from V and 8 bases from J, the junction contained 15 bases not matched to a gene. The CDR3 DNA follows: TGTGCCAGCAACCCACATAGCGGGAGGGCCCGGATTGGGGAGCTGTTTTTT. The encoded protein is CASNPHSGRARIGELFF. Combining the CDR3 with reference TRBV11-3 and TRBJ2-2 gives the whole variable domain EAGVVQSPRYKIIEKKQPVAFWCNPISGHNTLYWYLQNLGQGPELLIRYENEEAVDDSQLPKDRFSAERLKGVDSTLKIQPAELGDSAVYLCASNPHSGRARIGELFFGEGSRLTVL.

The CDR3 reads CASSLDQGNTGELFF. CDR3 nucleotides: TGTGCCAGCAGTTTAGACCAGGGGAACACCGGGGAGCTGTTTTTT. The chain carries TRBV27 and TRBJ2-2, with a tentative D call TRBD1 (5 bases). The CDR3 length is 15 residues. Trimming stripped 2 bases from V and 1 base from J, with 8 bases between. CDR1 is MNHEY and CDR2 is SMNVEV in the germline V gene (reference sequence).

J is TRBJ2-3 and V is TRBV2; 9 nucleotides align to TRBD2. The CDR3 runs 13 residues. V lost 8 bases and J lost 4; bases outside the gene matches: 4. Germline values: CDR1 SNHLY, CDR2 FYNNEI. The CDR3 spells CASYGGRADTQYF. The DNA for the CDR3 is TGTGCCAGCTATGGCGGGAGGGCAGATACGCAGTATTTT. The variable domain in full, completed from reference TRBV2 and TRBJ2-3, reads EPEVTQTPSHQVTQMGQEVILRCVPISNHLYFYWYRQILGQKVEFLVSFYNNEISEKSEIFDDQFSVERPDGSNFTLKIRSTKLEDSAMYFCASYGGRADTQYFGPGTRLTVL.

This sequence joins TRBV7-9 and TRBJ2-7, with D tentatively TRBD2 (5 bases). Deletions cut 1 base from V and 3 bases from J, with 7 bases between. Germline V lookup: CDR1 SEHNR, CDR2 FQNEAQ (reference sequence). The CDR3 loop spans 13 amino acids. The chain's CDR3 is CASSLGAGYEQYF. CDR3 sequence (DNA): TGTGCCAGCAGCTTAGGGGCGGGCTACGAGCAGTACTTC.

The J gene is TRBJ2-7, the V gene TRBV6-1; D is unclear. The V gene's germline CDR1 is MNHNS and CDR2 SASEGT. The CDR3 is 11 amino acids. V dropped 4 bases and J dropped 3 bases, with 4 bases sitting between them. The CDR3 loop reads CASSGYYEQYF. The CDR3 region has the DNA TGTGCCAGCAGTGGTTACTACGAGCAGTACTTC.

The chain combines TRBV5-4 with TRBJ1-2; 10 bases fit TRBD1. CDR1 is SGHNT, CDR2 YYREEE, per germline (reference sequence). The CDR3 is made up of 15 amino acids. Trimming cost V 3 bases and J 6 bases; bases outside gene matches: 8. The CDR3 is CASSSPTGGSHGYTF. In DNA form, the CDR3 reads TGTGCCAGCAGCTCACCGACAGGGGGCTCACATGGCTACACCTTC.

This clone appeared a single time. The genes are TRBV19 and TRBJ2-7; possibly TRBD2 for D (5 bases). From germline, CDR1 is LNHDA and CDR2 SQIVND (reference sequence). This CDR3 contains 13 residues. The V and J ends lost 6 bases and 5 bases respectively, with 14 bases between them. CDR3 amino acids: CASSRKGADEQYF. The CDR3 bases are TGTGCCAGTAGCCGTAAGGGAGCGGACGAGCAGTACTTC.

Here the CDR3 DNA reads TGTGCCAGCAGCAGAGGAGGGCAAGAGACCCAGTACTTC. Translating gives CASSRGGQETQYF. The gene calls are TRBV7-7 and TRBJ2-5; perhaps TRBD2 as D (6 bases). Trimming stripped 5 bases from V and 2 bases from J, with 9 bases between. Germline values: CDR1 SSHAT, CDR2 FNYEAQ (reference sequence). The CDR3 extends over 13 amino acids.

The chain employs TRBV5-4 and TRBJ2-5, with a tentative D call TRBD2 (6 bases). The germline V gene has CDR1 SGHNT and CDR2 YYREEE (reference sequence). This CDR3 has 15 residues. Trimming removed 0 bases from V and 3 bases from J, with 12 bases in between. The CDR3 bases are TGTGCCAGCAGCTTGGAACCTCAGCGGGAAGAGACCCAGTACTTC. This translates into CASSLEPQREETQYF.

This clone was seen just once. The genes are TRBV25-1 and TRBJ2-3, with TRBD2 matching 8 bases. From germline, CDR1 is MGHDK and CDR2 SYGVNS. This CDR3 comprises 14 residues. The V gene end was trimmed by 7 bases and the J gene end by 7 bases; junction bases not matched to a gene: 10. The CDR3 DNA reads as TGTGCCAGCAAGTATCCGGGTAGCGGGAATACGCAGTATTTT. Its protein is CASKYPGSGNTQYF.

The chain has TRBV5-8 and TRBJ1-5; a possible D gene is TRBD1 (5 bases). The CDR3 contains 17 residues. V was shortened by 4 bases and J by 5 bases, with 22 bases between the two germline ends. Germline CDR1 SGHTS, CDR2 YDEGEE. In nucleotides, the CDR3 is TGTGCCAGCAGCCTGCACAGGACTAACCTCAGGGATCAGCCCCAGCATTTT. Amino acid sequence: CASSLHRTNLRDQPQHF.

The chain employs TRBV19 and TRBJ1-6, with D tentatively TRBD1 (6 bases). CDR3 length: 15 residues. CDR1 LNHDA and CDR2 SQIVND come from the germline V gene (reference sequence). Trimming pared 3 bases from V and 7 bases from J, leaving 13 bases between. The CDR3 region has the DNA TGTGCCAGTAGTATCTCAGGGGCGAAGAATTCACCCCTCCACTTT. Translating gives CASSISGAKNSPLHF.

The chain carries TRBV14 and TRBJ1-3; 7 bases map to TRBD1. Germline CDR1 is SGHDN and CDR2 is FVKESK. This CDR3 has 16 amino acids. The trim removed 4 bases at V and 0 bases at J, leaving 6 bases unmatched. The CDR3 DNA follows: TGTGCCAGCAGCCGTGGGACAGTCCTCTCTGGAAACACCATATATTTT. Protein sequence: CASSRGTVLSGNTIYF.

The genes are TRBV9 and TRBJ2-2; TRBD1 matches 9 bases. The V and J ends lost 0 bases and 4 bases, in that order; junction bases with no gene match: 16. CDR1 SGDLS and CDR2 YYNGEE come from the germline V gene. The CDR3 has 20 amino acids. CDR3 in DNA: TGTGCCAGCAGCGTAGAAGGAGACAGGGGGGCGTATCGGTCCACCGGGGAGCTGTTTTTT. Translated, it gives CASSVEGDRGAYRSTGELFF.

V and J are TRBV7-9 and TRBJ1-4; D may be TRBD1 (6 bases). V gave up 4 bases and J gave up 0 bases, with 12 bases separating them. This CDR3 has 16 residues. Germline V gene sequence: CDR1 SEHNR, CDR2 FQNEAQ (reference sequence). This CDR3 is CASSSNRDTTNEKLFF. The DNA for the CDR3 is TGTGCCAGCAGCTCGAACCGGGACACAACTAATGAAAAACTGTTTTTT. Looking up the rest from reference TRBV7-9 and TRBJ1-4 gives the full variable domain: DTGVSQNPRHKITKRGQNVTFRCDPISEHNRLYWYRQTLGQGPEFLTYFQNEAQLEKSRLLSDRFSAERPKGSFSTLEIQRTEQGDSAMYLCASSSNRDTTNEKLFFGSGTQLSVL.

This clone was seen a few times. This chain connects TRBV6-5 to TRBJ1-1; D possibly corresponds to TRBD1 (6 bases). Deletions cut 7 bases from V and 3 bases from J, with 18 bases between. This CDR3 comprises 15 residues. Germline V lookup: CDR1 MNHEY, CDR2 SVGAGI. This CDR3 is CASNLTGKGDTEAFF. CDR3 coding DNA: TGTGCCAGCAACCTCACAGGAAAGGGGGACACTGAAGCTTTCTTT.

This clone has just a few counts. The chain couples TRBV6-6 to TRBJ2-2; the match to TRBD2 covers 9 bases. Germline values: CDR1 MNHNY, CDR2 SVGAGI (reference sequence). V lost 9 bases, J lost 3 bases, and 11 bases stayed unmatched. CDR3 size: 16 residues. The CDR3 spells CASLFGQREDTGELFF. The CDR3 DNA reads TGTGCCAGTCTCTTCGGCCAGCGGGAGGACACCGGGGAGCTGTTTTTT.

V is TRBV5-1 and J is TRBJ1-3; D gene ambiguous. Trimming stripped 4 bases from V and 2 bases from J, with 16 bases between. CDR1 is SGHRS and CDR2 is YFSETQ in the germline V gene. CDR3 length: 16 amino acids. CDR3 sequence (DNA): TGCGCCAGCAGCCCTGACATCCGCCCACCTGGAAACACCATATATTTT. This gives the protein CASSPDIRPPGNTIYF.

V gene TRBV12-5 combines with J gene TRBJ1-3; TRBD1 is a possible D gene (5 bases). V was trimmed by 6 bases and J by 0 bases, leaving 24 bases between them. The germline gives CDR1 LGHNT, CDR2 FRNRAP. CDR3 length: 19 residues. The CDR3 sequence: CASGWVAGVILGSGNTIYF. The DNA for the CDR3 is TGTGCTAGTGGATGGGTCGCGGGGGTGATACTTGGCTCTGGAAACACCATATATTTT.

This sequence joins TRBV9 and TRBJ1-3, with TRBD1 as a possible D gene (6 bases). The CDR3 has 16 residues. CDR1 and CDR2 from the germline V gene are SGDLS and YYNGEE. V was trimmed by 3 bases and J by 3 bases, leaving 16 bases between them. DNA for the CDR3: TGTGCCAGCAGCGCGAGAGAGGGACATATTGGAAACACCATATATTTT. This codes for CASSAREGHIGNTIYF.

J is TRBJ1-1 and V is TRBV7-6; 7 nucleotides agree with TRBD1. This CDR3 is built from 18 residues. CDR1 and CDR2 (germline): SGHVS, FNYEAQ. Losses at the gene ends were 1 base for V and 6 bases for J; bases not matched to a gene: 17. The CDR3 nucleotides read TGTGCCAGCAGCTTAGTTTTTCCGTCCGGGGACAGACGAGCTGAAGCTTTCTTT. Translated: CASSLVFPSGDRRAEAFF.

CDR3 loop: CAWSQPDGQGSQPQHF. The CDR3 nucleotides are TGTGCCTGGAGTCAACCGGACGGACAGGGGAGTCAGCCCCAGCATTTT. This rearrangement joins TRBV30 to TRBJ1-5, with 9 bases that match TRBD1. This CDR3 is 16 amino acids long. CDR1 and CDR2 (germline): GTSNPN, SVGIG (reference sequence). The V gene end was trimmed by 2 bases and the J gene end by 6 bases; junction bases not matched to a gene: 11.

The genes are TRBV28 and TRBJ1-6, with 10 bases identical to TRBD1. The germline V gene encodes CDR1 MDHEN and CDR2 SYDVKM. The trim removed 3 bases at V and 6 bases at J, leaving 2 bases unmatched. The CDR3 is made up of 15 amino acids. Written as DNA, the CDR3 is TGTGCCAGCAGTTTGGGGGACAGGGGTAATTCACCCCTCCACTTT. Its translation: CASSLGDRGNSPLHF.

The genes are TRBV6-1 and TRBJ2-3, with D perhaps matching TRBD2 (5 bases). Trimming took off 6 bases at V and 0 bases at J, with 10 bases between the two ends. Germline V gives CDR1 MNHNS, CDR2 SASEGT. The CDR3 spans 14 residues. The CDR3 region has the DNA TGTGCCAGCAGGGTCGGGGTGAGCACAGATACGCAGTATTTT. The encoded protein is CASRVGVSTDTQYF.

Notes on this clone: One junction end does not reproduce the germline sequence, and a read error may be involved. This rearrangement joins TRBV7-8 to TRBJ1-6; the D is unclear. CDR3 length equals 11 residues. Germline values: CDR1 SGHVS, CDR2 FQNEAQ. The CDR3 bases are TGTGCCAGCAGGTTAGGGCAACCCCTCCACTTT. It yields the protein CASRLGQPLHF. The full variable domain, in which reference TRBV7-8 and TRBJ1-6 provide the parts outside the CDR3, is GAGVSQSPRYKVAKRGQDVALRCDPISGHVSLFWYQQALGQGPEFLTYFQNEAQLDKSGLPSDRFFAERPEGSVSTLKIQRTQQEDSAVYLCASRLGQPLHFGNGTRLTVT.